The next 27 T cell receptor beta chains were all read from a single sample in a study of T cell responses to AZD1222 COVID-19 vaccine. Here immunoSEQ multiplex PCR was the method, and the copy in TCRdb shows in-frame clones only, minus some. This table has about 200,000 clones, roughly 92% appearing once. The specimen comprised peripheral blood, sampled 28 days after the second AZD1222 dose. All receptors come from an adult who received the AZD1222 COVID-19 vaccine.

The rearrangement uses TRBV19 and TRBJ1-1; no clear D gene. V was trimmed by 9 bases and J by 0 bases, leaving 20 bases between them. The CDR3 is 16 amino acids. Germline values: CDR1 LNHDA, CDR2 SQIVND (reference sequence). This chain's CDR3 is CASRKEAGLMNTEAFF. CDR3 DNA sequence: TGTGCCAGCAGGAAGGAGGCAGGTCTAATGAACACTGAAGCTTTCTTT.

This clone was found a few times. The V gene is TRBV11-2, the J gene TRBJ2-7; the D gene is possibly TRBD1 (6 bases). The CDR3 has 13 amino acids. Germline CDR1 reads SGHAT; CDR2 reads FQNNGV. Trimming shortened V by 5 bases and J by 9 bases, and 17 bases separated the two germline ends. In DNA, the CDR3 is TGTGCCAGCAGCCGAAGGGGGAGCCTAGGGCAGTACTTC. Protein sequence: CASSRRGSLGQYF.

The V call is TRBV28, the J call TRBJ1-2, with TRBD1 identical over 8 bases. After removal of 3 bases from V and 3 bases from J, the junction contained 27 bases not matched to a gene. Germline-derived CDR1 and CDR2 are MDHEN and SYDVKM. The CDR3 has 22 amino acids. The CDR3 loop reads CASSFSNAGLSGGVRSYYGYTF. The CDR3 nucleotides are TGTGCCAGCAGTTTCTCAAACGCCGGACTGTCAGGGGGCGTTAGGTCTTACTATGGCTACACCTTC.

Written as DNA, the CDR3 is TGTGCCAGCAGAAGCACGGGGGCCGGAGAGACCCAGTACTTC. Its translation: CASRSTGAGETQYF. V usage is TRBV11-3 and J usage is TRBJ2-5; either TRBD1 or TRBD2 may supply D (6 bases each). V was cut by 6 bases and J by 4 bases, with 15 bases left in between. Germline-derived CDR1 and CDR2 are SGHNT and YENEEA. The CDR3 is made up of 14 amino acids.

The CDR3 spells CASTQDGASTDTQYF. DNA for the CDR3: TGTGCCAGCACCCAGGACGGCGCTAGCACAGATACGCAGTATTTT. V usage is TRBV28 and J usage is TRBJ2-3; D unclear. The V and J ends lost 7 bases and 0 bases respectively, with 14 bases between them. Germline V CDR1 and CDR2: MDHEN, SYDVKM. The CDR3 extends over 15 amino acids.

This clone has only a few counts. This rearrangement joins TRBV10-2 to TRBJ2-7; D is perhaps TRBD1 (5 bases). Germline V gene lookup returns CDR1 WSHSY and CDR2 SAAADI. V lost 8 bases and J lost 3, with 14 bases in between. The CDR3 is 13 residues long. This CDR3 is CASGYRNSYEQYF. The DNA for the CDR3 is TGCGCCAGCGGTTACAGGAATAGCTACGAGCAGTACTTC.

The chain uses TRBV7-3 and TRBJ2-2; D remains unclear. Germline V gene data show CDR1 as SGHTA and CDR2 as FQGTGA. The CDR3 is 13 amino acids. Trimming shortened V by 1 base and J by 5 bases, and 5 bases separated the two germline ends. The CDR3 reads CASSLRGTGELFF. The CDR3 nucleotides are TGTGCCAGCAGCTTAAGAGGTACCGGGGAGCTGTTTTTT.

V is TRBV4-2 and J is TRBJ2-7; D uncertain. The V end lost 0 bases, the J end lost 3 bases, and 6 bases lay between the germline ends. Germline V gene data show CDR1 as LGHNA and CDR2 as YNFKEQ. The CDR3 is 13 residues long. DNA for the CDR3: TGTGCCAGCAGCCAAGACCTTAGCTACGAGCAGTACTTC. Encoded protein: CASSQDLSYEQYF.

The J gene is TRBJ1-6, the V gene TRBV6-1; D gene ambiguous. Trimming left V 4 bases short and J 6 bases short, with 19 bases between. Germline V CDR1 and CDR2: MNHNS, SASEGT. This CDR3 contains 17 residues. CDR3 region: CASSARVAGEGNSPLHF. The CDR3 coding sequence is TGTGCCAGCAGTGCAAGGGTCGCCGGGGAGGGTAATTCACCCCTCCACTTT.

This rearrangement joins TRBV18 to TRBJ1-6; unclear D gene. V was shortened by 4 bases and J by 9 bases, with 16 bases between the two germline ends. The CDR3 totals 15 residues. Looked up from germline, CDR1 is KGHSH and CDR2 is LQKENI. The CDR3 coding sequence is TGTGCCAGCTCACTGGTGACGGTCAGAGGTTCACCCCTCCACTTT. Its protein product is CASSLVTVRGSPLHF.

This chain links TRBV28 with TRBJ2-7, with D perhaps given as TRBD1 or TRBD2 (5 bases each). The germline V and J ends were trimmed by 6 bases and 7 bases, with 16 bases remaining between them. This CDR3 has 13 amino acids. Germline-derived CDR1 and CDR2 are MDHEN and SYDVKM. The CDR3 nucleotides read TGTGCCAGCAGCACAGCCGGGGCAAAGGAGCAGTACTTC. Amino acid sequence: CASSTAGAKEQYF.

The chain combines TRBV20-1 with TRBJ1-1; D remains unclear. The germline CDR1 and CDR2 sequences are DFQATT and SNEGSKA (reference sequence). Deletions cut 2 bases from V and 1 base from J, with 2 bases between. The CDR3 is made up of 11 amino acids. The CDR3 here is CSARPNTEAFF. The CDR3 DNA reads as TGCAGTGCTAGACCGAACACTGAAGCTTTCTTT.

The CDR3 region is CASSRIPSNEKLFF. The CDR3 DNA follows: TGTGCCAGCAGTAGGATCCCCTCGAATGAAAAACTGTTTTTT. The chain combines TRBV28 with TRBJ1-4, with D unresolved. The germline V gene has CDR1 MDHEN and CDR2 SYDVKM. The CDR3 totals 14 residues. Deletions cut 5 bases from V and 5 bases from J, with 12 bases between.

This chain links TRBV18 with TRBJ2-1, with 15 nucleotides matching TRBD2. Germline V gives CDR1 KGHSH, CDR2 LQKENI. This CDR3 region has 20 residues. V dropped 4 bases and J dropped 0; count of bases not matched to a gene: 10. The DNA of the CDR3 is TGTGCCAGCTCACTAGGACTAGCGGGAGGGCCTTCGAGCTCCTACAATGAGCAGTTCTTC. It specifies CASSLGLAGGPSSSYNEQFF.

This clone was picked up one time. The chain carries TRBV18 and TRBJ1-1; D gene unclear. Looked up from germline, CDR1 is KGHSH and CDR2 is LQKENI. The CDR3 spans 13 residues. Deletions cut 3 bases from V and 6 bases from J, with 11 bases between. The CDR3 region is CASSPTLGSEAFF. The CDR3, as DNA: TGTGCCAGCTCACCTACTTTGGGGTCTGAAGCTTTCTTT.

CDR3 residues: CATSDPSKRETQYF. The DNA for the CDR3 is TGTGCCACCAGTGATCCATCGAAAAGGGAGACCCAGTACTTC. The chain has TRBV24-1 and TRBJ2-5, with unresolved D. This CDR3 has 14 residues. The V gene's germline CDR1 is KGHDR and CDR2 SFDVKD. Trimming removed 3 bases from V and 5 bases from J, with 12 bases in between.

The chain uses TRBV11-2 and TRBJ2-1, with 11 bases lining up with TRBD2. This CDR3 is 15 amino acids long. The V gene's germline CDR1 is SGHAT and CDR2 FQNNGV. The V segment lost 5 bases and the J segment 5 bases; nucleotides outside the gene matches: 5. The CDR3 nucleotides read TGTGCCAGCAGCCGGACTAGCGGGTTCCACAATGAGCAGTTCTTC. Its translation: CASSRTSGFHNEQFF.

The chain joins TRBV5-1 to TRBJ2-7; D gene ambiguous. The V and J ends lost 5 bases and 0 bases respectively, with 6 bases between them. This CDR3 region has 12 residues. Per germline, CDR1 SGHRS and CDR2 YFSETQ. Here the CDR3 DNA reads TGCGCCAGCAGAAAGGACTCCTACGAGCAGTACTTC. Translation: CASRKDSYEQYF.

The rearrangement uses TRBV27 and TRBJ2-1, with unresolved D. The V end was cut by 6 bases, the J end by 1 base, with 16 bases between. The CDR3 has 16 amino acids. Germline values: CDR1 MNHEY, CDR2 SMNVEV (reference sequence). The CDR3 spells CASRETYLRSYNEQFF. The CDR3 DNA reads TGTGCCAGCAGGGAAACGTACCTCAGATCCTACAATGAGCAGTTCTTC.

V usage is TRBV5-4 and J usage is TRBJ2-1; D gene ambiguous. The CDR3 totals 17 residues. In germline, CDR1 is SGHNT, CDR2 YYREEE (reference sequence). Trimming took off 0 bases at V and 2 bases at J, with 15 bases between the two ends. CDR3 DNA: TGTGCCAGCAGCTTGGCGGTAGCCCTTAATACCTACAATGAGCAGTTCTTC. It translates to CASSLAVALNTYNEQFF. Looking up the rest from reference TRBV5-4 and TRBJ2-1 gives the full variable domain: ETGVTQSPTHLIKTRGQQVTLRCSSQSGHNTVSWYQQALGQGPQFIFQYYREEENGRGNFPPRFSGLQFPNYSSELNVNALELDDSALYLCASSLAVALNTYNEQFFGPGTRLTVL.

With regard to this clone: This specimen includes other DNA sequences encoding the same CDR3. The genes are TRBV7-9 and TRBJ2-7; D remains unclear. The germline V and J ends were trimmed by 1 base and 3 bases, with 4 bases remaining between them. The CDR3 has 12 residues. The V gene's germline CDR1 is SEHNR and CDR2 FQNEAQ (reference sequence). CDR3 DNA: TGTGCCAGCAGCTTAGGCAGCTACGAGCAGTACTTC. This gives the protein CASSLGSYEQYF.

The rearrangement joins TRBV28 to TRBJ2-5, with 7 bases matching TRBD1. Germline CDR1 reads MDHEN; CDR2 reads SYDVKM. This CDR3 contains 19 residues. Trimming took 5 bases from V and 1 from J; bases not matched to a gene: 19. The CDR3 loop is CASSALPGTEGTPQETQYF. The CDR3 DNA is TGTGCCAGCAGTGCCCTTCCCGGGACAGAAGGGACCCCCCAAGAGACCCAGTACTTC.

This clone was observed once. The V call is TRBV5-6, the J call TRBJ1-3; the match to TRBD1 covers 7 bases. The CDR3 is 17 residues long. J gave up 0 bases and V 0 bases, and 6 bases lay outside the gene matches. Per germline, CDR1 SGHDT and CDR2 YYEEEE. The CDR3, as DNA: TGTGCCAGCAGCTTGGCCGGAGGGGGCTACTCTGGAAACACCATATATTTT. Translation gives CASSLAGGGYSGNTIYF.

The chain has TRBV28 and TRBJ1-5; tentatively, D is TRBD1 (6 bases). Germline CDR1 is MDHEN and CDR2 is SYDVKM. The V end was cut by 1 base, the J end by 1 base, with 14 bases between. CDR3 length: 17 amino acids. CDR3 coding DNA: TGTGCCAGCAGTTTATTGGGGGGGCAGGTAAGCAATCAGCCCCAGCATTTT. It codes for CASSLLGGQVSNQPQHF.

The chain uses TRBV19 and TRBJ1-5; maybe TRBD1 (5 bases). Germline V gene lookup returns CDR1 LNHDA and CDR2 SQIVND (reference sequence). Trimming removed 7 bases from V and 6 bases from J, with 16 bases in between. The CDR3 is 14 amino acids. CDR3: CASIGQGGGQPQHF. In nucleotides, the CDR3 is TGTGCCAGTATAGGCCAGGGTGGTGGTCAGCCCCAGCATTTT.

The chain combines TRBV5-6 with TRBJ1-3, with D possibly TRBD1 on 5 matching bases. V was trimmed by 1 base and J by 2 bases, leaving 7 bases between them. Germline V gene data show CDR1 as SGHDT and CDR2 as YYEEEE. This CDR3 has 14 amino acids. For the CDR3, the DNA is TGTGCCAGCAGCTTGTGGGGGGCTGGAAACACCATATATTTT. Amino acid sequence: CASSLWGAGNTIYF.

Only a few counts were recorded for this clone. The rearrangement uses TRBV19 and TRBJ1-5; TRBD1 might be the D (5 bases). This CDR3 spans 16 amino acids. Germline CDR1 reads LNHDA; CDR2 reads SQIVND (reference sequence). Trimming removed 5 bases at V and 0 bases at J, with 14 bases between. DNA for the CDR3: TGTGCCAGTAGTTCAGATGCCAGGGATAGCAATCAGCCCCAGCATTTT. Its translation is CASSSDARDSNQPQHF. The variable domain in full, completed from reference TRBV19 and TRBJ1-5, reads DGGITQSPKYLFRKEGQNVTLSCEQNLNHDAMYWYRQDPGQGLRLIYYSQIVNDFQKGDIAEGYSVSREKKESFPLTVTSAQKNPTAFYLCASSSDARDSNQPQHFGDGTRLSIL.